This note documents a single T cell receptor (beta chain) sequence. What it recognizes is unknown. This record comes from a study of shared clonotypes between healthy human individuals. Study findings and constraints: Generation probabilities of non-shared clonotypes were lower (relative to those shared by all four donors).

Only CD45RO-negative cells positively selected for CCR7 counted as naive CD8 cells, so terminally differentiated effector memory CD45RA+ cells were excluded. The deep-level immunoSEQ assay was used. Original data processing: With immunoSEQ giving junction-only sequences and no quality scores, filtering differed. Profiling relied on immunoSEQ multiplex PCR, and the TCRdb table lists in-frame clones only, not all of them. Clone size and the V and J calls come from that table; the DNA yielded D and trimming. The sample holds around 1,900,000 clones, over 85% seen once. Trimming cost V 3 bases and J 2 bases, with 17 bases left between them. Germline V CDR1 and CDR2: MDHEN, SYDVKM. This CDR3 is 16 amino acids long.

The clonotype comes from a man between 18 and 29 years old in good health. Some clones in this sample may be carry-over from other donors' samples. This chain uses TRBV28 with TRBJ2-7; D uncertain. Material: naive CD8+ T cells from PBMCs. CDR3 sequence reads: CASSFVLEEVAYEQYF. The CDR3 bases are TGTGCCAGCAGTTTCGTTTTAGAGGAAGTCGCCTACGAGCAGTACTTC.